Below, 21 T cell receptor beta chains from the same sample are listed, as sequenced in a study of blood T cell repertoires in COVID-19. Sequencing was performed with immunoSEQ multiplex PCR; in TCRdb, only in-frame clones are kept and a portion is missing. The repertoire includes some 90,000 clones, 89% of them detected once, and about 2.5% sits in the top ten. Source material: peripheral blood. These receptors were obtained from a man aged 45 to 65 with acute or convalescent COVID-19.

The rearrangement joins TRBV4-1 to TRBJ1-4, with a possible D match to TRBD1 (5 bases). CDR1 and CDR2 from the germline V gene are MGHRA and YSYEKL. This CDR3 spans 13 amino acids. The germline V and J ends were trimmed by 1 base and 7 bases, with 7 bases remaining between them. This CDR3 is CASSQAQGEKLFF. CDR3 bases: TGCGCCAGCAGCCAAGCCCAGGGTGAAAAACTGTTTTTT.

This clone was seen only once. The chain links TRBV5-1 to TRBJ1-6; no reliable D call. Germline CDR1 and CDR2: SGHRS and YFSETQ. The CDR3 is 13 residues long. With 4 bases removed from V and 11 bases from J, the gap between germline ends came to 13 bases. The CDR3 loop reads CASSVKGTAPLHF. The CDR3 bases are TGCGCCAGCAGCGTCAAAGGAACAGCACCCCTCCACTTT.

The V gene is TRBV6-2 or TRBV6-3, the J gene TRBJ1-1; tentatively, D is TRBD1 (6 bases). This CDR3 contains 15 residues. Per the germline V gene, CDR1 is MNHEY and CDR2 is SVGEGT. V was shortened by 0 bases and J by 3 bases, with 11 bases between the two germline ends. CDR3 coding DNA: TGTGCCAGCAGTTACTCAACAGGGTCCTACACTGAAGCTTTCTTT. As protein: CASSYSTGSYTEAFF.

The chain is built from TRBV6-5 and TRBJ1-5; 9 nucleotides line up with TRBD1. Germline V gives CDR1 MNHEY, CDR2 SVGAGI. The V segment lost 7 bases and the J segment 1 base; nucleotides outside the gene matches: 5. The CDR3 sequence is 15 residues long. The CDR3 DNA is TGTGCCAGCACCCCGGACAGGGGAAGCAATCAGCCCCAGCATTTT. Its protein product is CASTPDRGSNQPQHF.

The genes are TRBV7-2 and TRBJ1-1; the D gene is possibly TRBD1 (6 bases). This CDR3 comprises 15 residues. The ends were cut back, 2 bases at V and 6 bases at J, with 16 bases in the middle. CDR1 and CDR2 from the germline V gene are SGHTA and FQGNSA. This chain's CDR3 is CASSLKGEGVPEAFF. The CDR3 nucleotides read TGTGCCAGCAGCTTAAAGGGGGAGGGGGTCCCTGAAGCTTTCTTT. The full variable domain, with the rest looked up from reference TRBV7-2 and TRBJ1-1, is GAGVSQSPSNKVTEKGKDVELRCDPISGHTALYWYRQSLGQGLEFLIYFQGNSAPDKSGLPSDRFSAERTGGSVSTLTIQRTQQEDSAVYLCASSLKGEGVPEAFFGQGTRLTVV.

This clone was recorded once. This chain links TRBV7-4 with TRBJ2-7; TRBD1 matches 9 bases. The CDR3 loop spans 18 amino acids. Germline CDR1 reads SGHVT; CDR2 reads SQSDAQ. The ends lost 4 bases at V and 4 bases at J; junction bases unmatched: 17. This CDR3 reads CASSYHTYRDREGYEQYF. CDR3 bases: TGTGCCAGCAGCTACCATACATACCGGGACAGGGAGGGTTACGAGCAGTACTTC.

This chain links TRBV7-3 with TRBJ2-2, with 8 bases matching TRBD2. CDR1 is SGHTA, CDR2 FQGTGA, per germline. The trim removed 4 bases at V and 7 bases at J, leaving 11 bases unmatched. The CDR3 runs to 16 residues. The CDR3 is CASSSLSAGGGGELFF. Written as DNA, the CDR3 is TGTGCCAGCAGCTCCCTTTCGGCGGGGGGTGGCGGGGAGCTGTTTTTT.

The chain combines TRBV19 with TRBJ1-5; TRBD1 matches 9 bases. Germline V lookup: CDR1 LNHDA, CDR2 SQIVND (reference sequence). The V and J ends lost 6 bases and 4 bases, in that order; junction bases with no gene match: 7. The length of the CDR3 is 15 residues. The CDR3 nucleotides read TGTGCCAGTAGACTCGACAGGGGGTGGAATCAGCCCCAGCATTTT. Protein: CASRLDRGWNQPQHF.

This sequence joins TRBV10-3 and TRBJ1-6; 7 nucleotides line up with TRBD1. The CDR3 has 16 amino acids. Germline assignment: CDR1 ENHRY and CDR2 SYGVKD. J was trimmed by 10 bases and V by 0 bases; bases with no gene match: 9. The DNA of the CDR3 is TGTGCCATCAGTGAGTCCGAACAGGGGCAAAGGTCACCCCTCCACTTT. Its protein product is CAISESEQGQRSPLHF.

By share, this clone counts as medium-sized. The chain links TRBV9 to TRBJ1-1; 9 bases agree with TRBD1. The CDR3 contains 15 residues. Looked up from germline, CDR1 is SGDLS and CDR2 is YYNGEE. After removal of 3 bases from V and 4 bases from J, the junction contained 7 bases not matched to a gene. As DNA, the CDR3 is TGTGCCAGCAGCGCCCGTTACAGGGGGCGCACTGAAGCTTTCTTT. Translation gives CASSARYRGRTEAFF. Drawing the rest from reference TRBV9 and TRBJ1-1, the complete variable domain is DSGVTQTPKHLITATGQRVTLRCSPRSGDLSVYWYQQSLDQGLQFLIQYYNGEERAKGNILERFSAQQFPDLHSELNLSSLELGDSALYFCASSARYRGRTEAFFGQGTRLTVV.

DNA for the CDR3: TGTGCCAGTAGTATTACTAGCGGGGCCTACAATGAGCAGTTCTTC. Its translation: CASSITSGAYNEQFF. The V call is TRBV19, the J call TRBJ2-1; 10 nucleotides match TRBD2. V lost 3 bases, J lost 2 bases, and 1 base stayed unmatched. The CDR3 has 15 amino acids. The germline V gene encodes CDR1 LNHDA and CDR2 SQIVND (reference sequence).

The rearrangement links TRBV28 to TRBJ2-7, with 10 bases matching TRBD1. The trim removed 4 bases at V and 4 bases at J, leaving 7 bases unmatched. The CDR3 consists of 15 residues. Per germline, CDR1 MDHEN and CDR2 SYDVKM. The CDR3 DNA sequence: TGTGCCAGCAGTTGGCAAGGACAGGGGGTGTACGAGCAGTACTTC. Translated, it gives CASSWQGQGVYEQYF.

The chain recombines TRBV27 with TRBJ2-1, with 12 bases that match TRBD2. Germline assignment: CDR1 MNHEY and CDR2 SMNVEV (reference sequence). CDR3 length equals 16 residues. Losses at the gene ends were 4 bases for V and 4 bases for J; bases not matched to a gene: 5. The CDR3 DNA sequence: TGTGCCAGCAGTTCCCTAGCGGGGGGGACTTACAATGAGCAGTTCTTC. It translates to CASSSLAGGTYNEQFF.

V usage is TRBV24-1 and J usage is TRBJ2-5, with 7 nucleotides matching TRBD2. This CDR3 has 13 residues. V was pared by 3 bases and J by 7 bases, with 4 bases of the junction left unmatched. The germline CDR1 and CDR2 sequences are KGHDR and SFDVKD. The CDR3 spells CATSDLGRGTQYF. The CDR3 nucleotides read TGTGCCACCAGTGATCTTGGGAGGGGGACCCAGTACTTC.

The rearrangement uses TRBV4-1 and TRBJ2-6; weak D call: TRBD2 (6 bases). The CDR3 runs 18 residues. Germline lookup yields CDR1 MGHRA and CDR2 YSYEKL. With 3 bases removed from V and 3 bases from J, the gap between germline ends came to 18 bases. The CDR3 sequence is CASSQGKLALIGANVLTF. CDR3 bases: TGCGCCAGCAGCCAGGGGAAACTAGCCCTCATTGGGGCCAACGTCCTGACTTTC.

The rearrangement joins TRBV11-2 to TRBJ1-1; TRBD1 is a possible D gene (6 bases). This CDR3 region has 15 residues. V was shortened by 0 bases and J by 4 bases, with 12 bases between the two germline ends. The V gene's germline CDR1 is SGHAT and CDR2 FQNNGV. CDR3 bases: TGTGCCAGCAGCTTAGACCCAGGGGAAGGCACTGAAGCTTTCTTT. As protein: CASSLDPGEGTEAFF.

This sequence joins TRBV5-1 and TRBJ2-5, with 9 bases fitting TRBD2. CDR1 is SGHRS and CDR2 is YFSETQ in the germline V gene. The CDR3 is made up of 17 amino acids. Trimming cost V 0 bases and J 5 bases; bases outside gene matches: 11. The DNA of the CDR3 is TGCGCCAGCAGCTTGGGGTTGTCTAGCGGGATTTGGGAGACCCAGTACTTC. Translated: CASSLGLSSGIWETQYF.

The V gene is TRBV28, the J gene TRBJ2-4; D unresolved. The CDR3 has 13 residues. The germline V gene encodes CDR1 MDHEN and CDR2 SYDVKM. Deletions cut 5 bases from V and 8 bases from J, with 13 bases between. The CDR3 DNA reads TGTGCCAGCAGTGAGCCCGTGTTGGACATTCAGTACTTC. Translating it yields CASSEPVLDIQYF.

The chain links TRBV11-1 to TRBJ1-1; D unclear. The germline CDR1 and CDR2 sequences are SGHAT and FQDESV (reference sequence). V lost 2 bases and J 4 bases, leaving 8 bases between the germline ends. This CDR3 spans 13 amino acids. The CDR3 coding sequence is TGTGCCAGCAGCTTATCCCCGAGCACTGAAGCTTTCTTT. Translating gives CASSLSPSTEAFF.

The chain is built from TRBV7-9 and TRBJ2-1; tentatively, D is TRBD2 (5 bases). The CDR3 is made up of 17 amino acids. Deletions cut 0 bases from V and 5 bases from J, with 17 bases between. Germline lookup yields CDR1 SEHNR and CDR2 FQNEAQ (reference sequence). CDR3 region: CASSLARVAGANNEQFF. The CDR3, as DNA: TGTGCCAGCAGCTTAGCGCGCGTGGCGGGCGCCAACAATGAGCAGTTCTTC.

The V and J genes are TRBV5-1 and TRBJ1-5; TRBD1 might be the D (6 bases). V was clipped by 4 bases and J by 3 bases, with 14 bases between them. In germline, CDR1 is SGHRS, CDR2 YFSETQ. The CDR3 consists of 15 residues. CDR3 sequence: CASSLQGHTNQPQHF. The CDR3 DNA reads as TGCGCCAGCAGCCTACAGGGACATACCAATCAGCCCCAGCATTTT. The variable domain in full, with the rest retrieved from reference TRBV5-1 and TRBJ1-5, is KAGVTQTPRYLIKTRGQQVTLSCSPISGHRSVSWYQQTPGQGLQFLFEYFSETQRNKGNFPGRFSGRQFSNSRSEMNVSTLELGDSALYLCASSLQGHTNQPQHFGDGTRLSIL.